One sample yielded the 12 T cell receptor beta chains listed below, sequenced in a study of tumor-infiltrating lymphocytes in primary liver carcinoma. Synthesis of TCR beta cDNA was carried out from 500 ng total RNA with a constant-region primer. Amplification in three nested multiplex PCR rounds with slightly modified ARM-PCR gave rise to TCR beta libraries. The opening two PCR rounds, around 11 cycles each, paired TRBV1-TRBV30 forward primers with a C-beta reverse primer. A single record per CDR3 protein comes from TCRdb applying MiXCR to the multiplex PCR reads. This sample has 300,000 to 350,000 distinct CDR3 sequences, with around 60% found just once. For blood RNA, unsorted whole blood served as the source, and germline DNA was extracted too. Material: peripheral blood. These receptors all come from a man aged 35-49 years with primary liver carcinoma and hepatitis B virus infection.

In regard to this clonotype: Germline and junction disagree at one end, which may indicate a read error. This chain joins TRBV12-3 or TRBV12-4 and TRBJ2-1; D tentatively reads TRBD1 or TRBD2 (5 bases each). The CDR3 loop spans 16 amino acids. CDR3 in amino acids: CVSTPTSVTGRNEQFF. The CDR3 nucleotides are TGTGTCAGCACCCCGACGTCGGTGACGGGACGAAATGAGCAGTTCTTC.

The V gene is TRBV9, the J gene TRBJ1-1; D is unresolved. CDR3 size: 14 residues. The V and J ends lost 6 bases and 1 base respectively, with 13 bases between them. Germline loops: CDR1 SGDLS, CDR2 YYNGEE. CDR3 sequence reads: CASNPQAGNTEAFF. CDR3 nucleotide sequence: TGTGCCAGCAACCCCCAGGCCGGGAACACTGAAGCTTTCTTT.

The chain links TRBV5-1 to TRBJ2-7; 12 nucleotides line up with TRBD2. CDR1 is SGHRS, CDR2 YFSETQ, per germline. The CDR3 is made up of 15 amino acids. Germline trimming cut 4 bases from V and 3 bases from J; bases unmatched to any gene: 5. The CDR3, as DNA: TGCGCCAGCAGCACCCGACTAGCGGGGGTCTACGAGCAGTACTTC. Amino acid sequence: CASSTRLAGVYEQYF.

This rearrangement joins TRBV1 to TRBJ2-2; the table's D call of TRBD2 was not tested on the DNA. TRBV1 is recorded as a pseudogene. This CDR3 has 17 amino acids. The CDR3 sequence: CTSSRHTGTRVTGELFF. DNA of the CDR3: TGCACAAGCAGCCGCCATACAGGCACTAGAGTCACCGGGGAGCTGTTTTTT.

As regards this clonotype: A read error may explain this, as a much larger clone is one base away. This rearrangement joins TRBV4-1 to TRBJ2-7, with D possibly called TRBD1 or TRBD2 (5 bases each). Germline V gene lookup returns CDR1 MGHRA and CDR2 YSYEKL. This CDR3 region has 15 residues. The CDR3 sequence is CASSQDSGPVYEHYF. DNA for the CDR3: TGCGCCAGCAGCCAAGATTCGGGACCGGTTTACGAGCACTACTTC.

The CDR3 sequence: CASIPGGTPQSYNEQFF. The CDR3, as DNA: TGTGCCAGCATCCCTGGGGGGACTCCTCAATCCTACAATGAGCAGTTCTTC. The chain joins TRBV7-9 to TRBJ2-5, with D perhaps matching TRBD2 (6 bases). The J call is in doubt because the DNA end fits TRBJ2-1 better. The CDR3 is 17 amino acids. CDR1 is SEHNR and CDR2 is FQNEAQ in the germline V gene (reference sequence).

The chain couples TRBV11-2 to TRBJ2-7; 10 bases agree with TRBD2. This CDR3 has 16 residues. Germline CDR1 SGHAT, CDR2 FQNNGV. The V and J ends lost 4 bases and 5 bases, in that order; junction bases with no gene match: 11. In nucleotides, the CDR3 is TGTGCCAGCAGCTCGGCCCTAGCGGGAGTTCAGGACGAGCAGTACTTC. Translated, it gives CASSSALAGVQDEQYF. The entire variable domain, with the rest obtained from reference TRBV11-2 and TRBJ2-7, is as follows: EAGVAQSPRYKIIEKRQSVAFWCNPISGHATLYWYQQILGQGPKLLIQFQNNGVVDDSQLPKDRFSAERLKGVDSTLKIQPAKLEDSAVYLCASSSALAGVQDEQYFGPGTRLTVT.

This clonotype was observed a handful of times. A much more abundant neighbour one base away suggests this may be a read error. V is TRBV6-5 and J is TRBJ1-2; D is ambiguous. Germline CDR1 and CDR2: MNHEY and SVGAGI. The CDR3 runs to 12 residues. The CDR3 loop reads CASGYSGNGYTF. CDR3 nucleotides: TGTGCCAGCGGTTACTCGGGCAATGGCTACACCTTC.

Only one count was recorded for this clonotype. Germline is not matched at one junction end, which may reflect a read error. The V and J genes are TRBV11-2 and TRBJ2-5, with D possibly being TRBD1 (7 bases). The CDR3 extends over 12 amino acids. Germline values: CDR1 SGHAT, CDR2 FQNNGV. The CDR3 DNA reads TGTGCTAGCAGCTTAGCGGAGGGGGCCAAGTACTTC. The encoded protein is CASSLAEGAKYF. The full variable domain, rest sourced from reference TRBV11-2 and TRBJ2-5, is EAGVAQSPRYKIIEKRQSVAFWCNPISGHATLYWYQQILGQGPKLLIQFQNNGVVDDSQLPKDRFSAERLKGVDSTLKIQPAKLEDSAVYLCASSLAEGAKYFGPGTRLLVL.

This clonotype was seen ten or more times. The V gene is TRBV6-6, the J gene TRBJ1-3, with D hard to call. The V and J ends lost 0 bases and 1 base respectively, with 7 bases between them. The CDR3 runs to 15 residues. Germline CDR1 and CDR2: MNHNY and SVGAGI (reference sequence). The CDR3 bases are TGTGCCAGCAGTTACTCGATAGGGTCTGGAAACACCATATATTTT. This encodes CASSYSIGSGNTIYF.

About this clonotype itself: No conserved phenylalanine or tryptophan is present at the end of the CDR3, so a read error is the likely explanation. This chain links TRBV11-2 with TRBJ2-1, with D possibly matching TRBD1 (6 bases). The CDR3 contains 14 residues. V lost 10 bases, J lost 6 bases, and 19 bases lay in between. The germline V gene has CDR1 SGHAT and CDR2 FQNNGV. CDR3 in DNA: TGTGCCACTACCCAGTGGGGGCAGGGCAATGAGCAGTTCCTC. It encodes CATTQWGQGNEQFL.

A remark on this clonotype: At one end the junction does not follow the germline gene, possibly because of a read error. The CDR3 protein is CASIQVVGLGTDTQYF. The CDR3 DNA sequence: TGCGCCAGCATCCAAGTGGTGGGCCTGGGGACAGATACGCAGTATTTT. V and J are TRBV4-1 and TRBJ2-3; D call uncertain. This CDR3 spans 16 amino acids. Germline CDR1 reads MGHRA; CDR2 reads YSYEKL.